These T cell receptor beta chains were read from a single sample in a study of graft-versus-host responses after intestinal transplantation. For these TCRs, the target antigens are not known. Sequenced by immunoSEQ multiplex PCR; TCRdb stores in-frame clones only, minus some. The sample includes under 100,000 clones, just under 95% seen only once; the top ten take approximately 1.1%. The input for sequencing was unstimulated CD8+ T cells sorted from spleen or lymph node cells, taken before transplant. Receptor source: a human donor who was the organ donor for an intestinal transplant. The CDR3 runs from the conserved cysteine through the conserved F or W. Each record gives: D gene, clone size, J gene, V gene, CDR3 DNA, CDR3 protein. D genes are given only for firm matches. Size is stated for part of the rows, as once, few or many counts, or as a class when the clone is expanded.

TRBD1,NA,TRBJ2-1,TRBV5-6,TGTGCCAGCAGCGAAGGGATTGGGGACAGGGGATACAATGAGCAGTTCTTC,CASSEGIGDRGYNEQFF
TRBD1,NA,TRBJ2-3,TRBV19,TGTGCCAGTAGTGCTCCGAGGACAGGGGCGGTGACAGATACGCAGTATTTT,CASSAPRTGAVTDTQYF
TRBD1,few,TRBJ1-1,TRBV5-8,TGTGCCAGCAGCGACAGGGGGTGGGACACTGAAGCTTTCTTT,CASSDRGWDTEAFF
NA,NA,TRBJ2-7,TRBV27,TGTGCCAGCAGTTGGGGCACATCCTACGAGCAGTACTTC,CASSWGTSYEQYF
NA,NA,TRBJ2-5,TRBV4-3,TGCGCCAGCAGCCAAGAAGTAGCGCCCGTCCAAGAGACCCAGTACTTC,CASSQEVAPVQETQYF
TRBD2,NA,TRBJ2-1,TRBV7-6,TGTGCCAGCAGCACGCAGACTAGCGGTTACAATGAGCAGTTCTTC,CASSTQTSGYNEQFF
TRBD1,few,TRBJ1-2,TRBV30,TGTGCCTGGAGTCAGACAGGGGCCCTATATGGCTACACCTTC,CAWSQTGALYGYTF
NA,NA,TRBJ1-6,TRBV27,TGTGCCAGCAGTTTACGGGGGGGCCCTAATTCACCCCTCCACTTT,CASSLRGGPNSPLHF
NA,NA,TRBJ2-1,TRBV2,TGTGCCAGCAGGGCGGTCAGTTATGAGCAGTTCTTC,CASRAVSYEQFF
TRBD2,once,TRBJ2-7,TRBV5-6,TGTGCCAGCAGCCCGAACATTGCGGGGGGGTGGGCCTACGAGCAGTACTTC,CASSPNIAGGWAYEQYF
NA,NA,TRBJ2-5,TRBV7-9,TGTGCCAGCCAGCGCGGAGAGACCCAGTACTTC,CASQRGETQYF
TRBD2,NA,TRBJ2-3,TRBV19,TGTGCCAGTAGTTGGCTAGCGGGTAGCACAGATACGCAGTATTTT,CASSWLAGSTDTQYF
TRBD2,NA,TRBJ2-7,TRBV29-1,TGCAGCGCCGTCGGGGGGTACTACGAGCAGTACTTC,CSAVGGYYEQYF
TRBD2,NA,TRBJ2-7,TRBV5-1,TGCGCCAGCAGCATCAGGCCGGGACTAGCGGCCTACGAGCAGTACTTC,CASSIRPGLAAYEQYF
NA,NA,TRBJ2-1,TRBV4-1,TGCGCCAGCAGGGCAAGGTTGAGCGGCCCTTACAATGAGCAGTTCTTC,CASRARLSGPYNEQFF
TRBD1,NA,TRBJ1-1,TRBV29-1,TGCAGCGTTGGGGACAGCGAAGCTTTCTTT,CSVGDSEAFF
TRBD1,NA,TRBJ1-4,TRBV5-5,TGTGCCAGCAGCTGGGGTGGGACAGGTCAAGAAAAACTGTTTTTT,CASSWGGTGQEKLFF
NA,NA,TRBJ1-2,TRBV4-3,TGCGCCAGCAGCCAAGAGGGCTTCTATGGCTACACCTTC,CASSQEGFYGYTF
NA,NA,TRBJ1-6,TRBV21-1,TGTGCCAGCAGCACGCGACAACAGGGCTATAATTCACCCCTCCACTTT,CASSTRQQGYNSPLHF
NA,NA,TRBJ1-2,TRBV2,TGTGCCAGCGATTCGGATACAGAAGTTAACTATGGCTACACCTTC,CASDSDTEVNYGYTF
NA,NA,TRBJ2-3,TRBV9,TGTGCCAGCAGCATAGGGGGGACTTTCACAGATACGCAGTATTTT,CASSIGGTFTDTQYF
TRBD1,NA,TRBJ2-1,TRBV5-6,TGTGCCAGCAGCGCCCGGACAGGGTGGGAGCAGTTCTTC,CASSARTGWEQFF
TRBD2,NA,TRBJ2-7,TRBV12-5,TGTGCTAGTGGTTTGCTATTAGCGGGGACCAGTCCGGGCGAGCAGTACTTC,CASGLLLAGTSPGEQYF
TRBD1,NA,TRBJ2-7,TRBV7-9,TGTGCCAGCAGCTTTCCTGGGACAGGGGGAAGTTACGAGCAGTACTTC,CASSFPGTGGSYEQYF
NA,NA,TRBJ1-2,TRBV19,TGTGCCAGTAGTATAAGCCCAGGAGGGGGCTACACCTTC,CASSISPGGGYTF
NA,NA,TRBJ2-1,TRBV2,TGTGCCAGCAGTGAAGGGCAGGGGAGCAATGAGCAGTTCTTC,CASSEGQGSNEQFF
NA,once,TRBJ2-5,TRBV5-5,TGTGCCAGCAGCGGTCGGGGATGGGAGACCCAGTACTTC,CASSGRGWETQYF
NA,NA,TRBJ2-5,TRBV11-1,TGTGCCAGCAGCTTCGCGGGCGGGCCTCAAGAGACCCAGTACTTC,CASSFAGGPQETQYF
NA,NA,TRBJ1-2,TRBV4-3,TGCGCCAGCAGCCTGTACTCCGGGGGGGACGGCTATGGCTACACCTTC,CASSLYSGGDGYGYTF
TRBD1,once,TRBJ2-4,TRBV7-9,TGTGCCAGCAGCTTAAGCCCGACAGGGGGAGGAAACATTCAGTACTTC,CASSLSPTGGGNIQYF
TRBD2,NA,TRBJ2-1,TRBV28,TGTGCCAGCAGTTTAACGGGAGGGTGGAATGAGCAGTTCTTC,CASSLTGGWNEQFF
NA,NA,TRBJ1-1,TRBV7-3,TGTGCCAGCAGCTTAACAGGGGCAAACACTGAAGCTTTCTTT,CASSLTGANTEAFF
TRBD2,NA,TRBJ2-7,TRBV9,TGTGCCAGCGCGCCCGCGGGAGGGCCTTTCTACGAGCAGTACTTC,CASAPAGGPFYEQYF
TRBD2,NA,TRBJ2-7,TRBV6-1,TGTGCCAGCAGTGAAGAGGGTAGCGGGGCGGGTGAGCAGTACTTC,CASSEEGSGAGEQYF
NA,NA,TRBJ2-5,TRBV21-1,TGTGCCAGCAGCAAAGGACCTACCCAGACAGGGGTTAGGACAGAGACCCAGTACTTC,CASSKGPTQTGVRTETQYF
NA,NA,TRBJ1-1,TRBV5-4,TGTGCCAGCAGCCCCCATCTAGGGGGCACTGAAGCTTTCTTT,CASSPHLGGTEAFF
TRBD1,NA,TRBJ2-1,TRBV15,TGTGCCACCAGCACTACCAGGGGGAATGAGCAGTTCTTC,CATSTTRGNEQFF
NA,NA,TRBJ1-4,TRBV30,TGTGCCTGGAGTTCGGGAACTAACGAAAAACTGTTTTTT,CAWSSGTNEKLFF
TRBD2,NA,TRBJ2-7,TRBV27,TGTGCCACCGCGCCCGGGACTAGCGGGCCAAGCCCCTCCTACGAGCAGTACTTC,CATAPGTSGPSPSYEQYF